The 10 T cell receptor beta chains below were found in one sample sequenced in a study of T cell responses to AZD1222 COVID-19 vaccine. The assay was immunoSEQ multiplex PCR, and TCRdb's table has in-frame clones only and misses some. The sample includes around 130,000 clones, roughly nine tenths of them seen just once. This specimen consisted of peripheral blood, obtained on day 0 of AZD1222 vaccination. The receptor source for this set is an adult in good health.

This clone was found a few times. The J gene is TRBJ1-2, the V gene TRBV4-2, with 12 bases lining up with TRBD1. V shed 1 base, J shed 8 bases, and the junction held 5 bases outside the gene matches. CDR3 length equals 15 residues. From germline, CDR1 is LGHNA and CDR2 YNFKEQ. The CDR3 loop is CASSQGGQGASGYTF. The CDR3 coding sequence is TGTGCCAGCAGCCAAGGGGGACAGGGGGCGAGCGGCTACACCTTC.

The chain combines TRBV29-1 with TRBJ1-2; TRBD1 matches at 7 bases. The J segment lost 2 bases and the V segment lost 3 bases, leaving 9 bases of the junction unmatched. CDR1 and CDR2 (germline): SQVTM, ANQGSEA. This CDR3 has 15 amino acids. CDR3 loop: CSVEGNRGPNYGYTF. The CDR3 bases are TGCAGCGTTGAGGGCAACAGGGGACCCAACTATGGCTACACCTTC.

In this sample, this clone turned up once. The chain carries TRBV7-7 and TRBJ1-1; 7 bases line up with TRBD1. The CDR3 sequence is 13 residues long. J gave up 6 bases and V 1 base, and 2 bases lay outside the gene matches. The germline V gene encodes CDR1 SSHAT and CDR2 FNYEAQ (reference sequence). CDR3 in DNA: TGTGCCAGCAGCTTAGGGCAGGGGGCTGAAGCTTTCTTT. As protein: CASSLGQGAEAFF. The full variable domain, its missing parts supplied by reference TRBV7-7 and TRBJ1-1, is GAGVSQSPRYKVTKRGQDVTLRCDPISSHATLYWYQQALGQGPEFLTYFNYEAQPDKSGLPSDRFSAERPEGSISTLTIQRTEQRDSAMYRCASSLGQGAEAFFGQGTRLTVV.

V is TRBV6-2 or TRBV6-3 and J is TRBJ1-2; the D is unclear. This CDR3 region has 13 residues. The germline V and J ends were trimmed by 4 bases and 4 bases, with 10 bases remaining between them. The V gene's germline CDR1 is MNHEY and CDR2 SVGEGT. The CDR3 DNA sequence: TGTGCCAGCAGTTGGGAGGGTAGCTATGGCTACACCTTC. Translation: CASSWEGSYGYTF.

V is TRBV4-2 and J is TRBJ2-7; 9 bases map to TRBD2. The germline gives CDR1 LGHNA, CDR2 YNFKEQ. The CDR3 is 17 amino acids. V dropped 1 base and J dropped 3; count of bases not matched to a gene: 10. CDR3 residues: CASSQVGRGGPVYEQYF. The CDR3 nucleotides are TGTGCCAGCAGCCAAGTCGGGCGGGGGGGCCCAGTCTACGAGCAGTACTTC.

This chain connects TRBV28 to TRBJ1-3; tentatively, D is TRBD1 (6 bases). The ends were cut back, 5 bases at V and 0 bases at J, with 14 bases in the middle. The CDR3 totals 16 residues. Germline V gene data show CDR1 as MDHEN and CDR2 as SYDVKM. The CDR3 sequence: CASSDGGGHSGNTIYF. The CDR3 DNA reads TGTGCCAGCAGTGATGGAGGGGGTCACTCTGGAAACACCATATATTTT.

J is TRBJ2-1 and V is TRBV19; possibly TRBD1 or TRBD2 for D (5 bases each). There are 15 residues in the CDR3. The germline V gene has CDR1 LNHDA and CDR2 SQIVND (reference sequence). Trimming took 6 bases from V and 12 from J, leaving 24 bases between them. CDR3 region: CASRETGRGGYAQFF. In DNA, the CDR3 is TGTGCCAGTAGGGAAACGGGGCGTGGTGGGTATGCGCAGTTCTTC.

The V call is TRBV9, the J call TRBJ1-2; TRBD1 is a possible D gene (5 bases). The CDR3 sequence is 18 residues long. Per the germline V gene, CDR1 is SGDLS and CDR2 is YYNGEE. V was cut by 3 bases and J by 1 base, with 22 bases left in between. CDR3: CASSAPVGVRSGNYGYTF. For the CDR3, the DNA is TGTGCCAGCAGCGCCCCAGTGGGGGTGAGATCCGGTAACTATGGCTACACCTTC.

The chain combines TRBV11-2 with TRBJ2-7; the match to TRBD1 covers 10 bases. CDR3 length: 16 residues. J gave up 5 bases and V 5 bases, and 12 bases lay outside the gene matches. Germline-derived CDR1 and CDR2 are SGHAT and FQNNGV. CDR3 residues: CASSLRARDRGHEQYF. The CDR3 coding sequence is TGTGCCAGCAGCCTCAGAGCGAGGGACAGGGGCCACGAGCAGTACTTC.

The chain uses TRBV6-2 or TRBV6-3 and TRBJ1-5; TRBD1 agrees at 8 bases. This CDR3 comprises 14 residues. Trimming at V came to 2 bases and at J to 6 bases, leaving 3 bases not matched to a gene. The germline CDR1 and CDR2 sequences are MNHEY and SVGEGT. CDR3 region: CASSYGQGVQPQHF. CDR3 sequence (DNA): TGTGCCAGCAGTTACGGACAGGGAGTTCAGCCCCAGCATTTT.